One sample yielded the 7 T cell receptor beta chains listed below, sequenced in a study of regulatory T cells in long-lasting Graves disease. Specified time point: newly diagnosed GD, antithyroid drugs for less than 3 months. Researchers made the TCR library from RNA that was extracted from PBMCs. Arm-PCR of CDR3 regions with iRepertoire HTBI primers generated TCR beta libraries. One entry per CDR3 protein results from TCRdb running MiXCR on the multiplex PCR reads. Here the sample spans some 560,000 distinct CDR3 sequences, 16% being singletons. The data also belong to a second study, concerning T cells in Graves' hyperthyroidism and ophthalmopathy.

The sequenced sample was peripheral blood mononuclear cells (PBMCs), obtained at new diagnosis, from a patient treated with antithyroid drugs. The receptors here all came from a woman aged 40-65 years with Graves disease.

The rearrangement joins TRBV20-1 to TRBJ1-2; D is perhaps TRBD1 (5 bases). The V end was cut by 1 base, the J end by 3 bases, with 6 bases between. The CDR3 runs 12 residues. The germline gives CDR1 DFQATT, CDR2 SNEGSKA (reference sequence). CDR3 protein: CSARGRDYGYTF. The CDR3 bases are TGCAGTGCTAGAGGCAGGGACTATGGCTACACCTTC.

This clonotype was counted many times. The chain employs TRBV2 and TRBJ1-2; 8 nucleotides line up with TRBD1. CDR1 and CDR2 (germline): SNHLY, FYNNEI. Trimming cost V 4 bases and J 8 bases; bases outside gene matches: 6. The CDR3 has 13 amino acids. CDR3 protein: CASSGNRGGGYTF. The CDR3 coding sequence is TGTGCCAGCAGTGGGAACAGGGGGGGGGGCTACACCTTC.

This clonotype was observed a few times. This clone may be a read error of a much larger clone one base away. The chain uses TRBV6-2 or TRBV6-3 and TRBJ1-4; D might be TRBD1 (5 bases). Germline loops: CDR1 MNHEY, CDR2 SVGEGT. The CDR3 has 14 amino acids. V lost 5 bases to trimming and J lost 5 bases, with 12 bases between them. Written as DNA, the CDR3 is TGTGCCAGCAGTGAAGGGCGGGGGAATGAAAAACTGTTTTTT. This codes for CASSEGRGNEKLFF.

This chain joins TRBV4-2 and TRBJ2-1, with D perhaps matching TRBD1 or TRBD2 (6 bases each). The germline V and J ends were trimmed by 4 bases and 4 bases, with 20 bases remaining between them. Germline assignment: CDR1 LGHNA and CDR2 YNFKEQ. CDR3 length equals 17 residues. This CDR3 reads CASSPDHWGAEYNEQFF. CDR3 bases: TGTGCCAGCAGCCCAGATCATTGGGGGGCGGAGTACAATGAGCAGTTCTTC.

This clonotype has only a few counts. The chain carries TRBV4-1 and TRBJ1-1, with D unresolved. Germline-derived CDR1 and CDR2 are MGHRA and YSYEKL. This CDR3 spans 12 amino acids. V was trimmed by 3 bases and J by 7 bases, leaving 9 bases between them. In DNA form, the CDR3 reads TGCGCCAGCAGCCACATCTTCGGTGAAGCTTTCTTT. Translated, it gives CASSHIFGEAFF.

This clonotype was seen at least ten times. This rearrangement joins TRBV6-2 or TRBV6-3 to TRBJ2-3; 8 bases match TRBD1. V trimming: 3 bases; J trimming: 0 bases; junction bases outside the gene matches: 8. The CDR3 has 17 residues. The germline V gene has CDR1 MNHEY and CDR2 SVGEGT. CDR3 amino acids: CASSYPGQGRSTDTQYF. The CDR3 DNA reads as TGTGCCAGCAGTTATCCCGGACAGGGACGTAGCACAGATACGCAGTATTTT.

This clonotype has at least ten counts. The CDR3, as DNA: TGTGCCAGCAGCCAAAATATGAACACTGAAGCTTTCTTT. It yields the protein CASSQNMNTEAFF. V and J are TRBV3-1 and TRBJ1-1; the D is unclear. The V end lost 2 bases, the J end lost 0 bases, and 4 bases lay between the germline ends. This CDR3 spans 13 amino acids. Germline-derived CDR1 and CDR2 are LGHDT and YNNKEL (reference sequence).